What follows is one T cell receptor (beta chain) and its context. This specimen comes from a study of blood T cell repertoires in COVID-19. The data were produced by immunoSEQ multiplex PCR, yet TCRdb's version contains in-frame clones alone and is incomplete. The sample has about 140,000 clones; around 86% are singletons. The germline V gene encodes CDR1 LGHDT and CDR2 YNNKEL (reference sequence). With 6 bases removed from V and 8 bases from J, the gap between germline ends came to 15 bases. The CDR3 contains 13 residues. The specimen sequenced was peripheral blood. This receptor was identified in a human donor in a cohort sampled during active COVID-19. The chain uses TRBV3-1 (or the pseudogene TRBV3-2) and TRBJ2-3; D perhaps matches TRBD2 (5 bases). CDR3 in DNA: TGTGCCAGCAGGTCCCAACAACTAGGTACGCAGTATTTT. Encoded protein: CASRSQQLGTQYF.